A selection of T cell receptor beta chains follows, all from one sample in a study of blood T cell repertoires in COVID-19. Clones were read by immunoSEQ multiplex PCR, and TCRdb kept only the in-frame ones, dropping some. The top ten clones hold under 15% of a sample with about 140,000 clones, roughly 82% of them seen once. Sample: peripheral blood. The receptors here all came from a man older than 75 with acute or convalescent COVID-19. The CDR3 runs from the conserved cysteine through the conserved F or W. Each record gives: V gene, J gene, clone size, D gene, CDR3 DNA, CDR3 protein. A D gene is named only where the DNA matches it firmly. Size is stated for part of the rows, as once, few or many counts, or as a class when the clone is expanded.

>TRBV18|TRBJ2-3|.|.
TGTGCCAGCTCACCACCGCGGCCTGGGACAGATACGCAGTATTTT
CASSPPRPGTDTQYF
>TRBV10-3|TRBJ2-3|few|TRBD2
TGTGCCATCAGTGAGAGGACTAGCGGGGGGGGCACAGATACGCAGTATTTT
CAISERTSGGGTDTQYF
>TRBV5-6|TRBJ1-6|.|.
TGTGCCAGCAGCCCCTGGCAGGAGGTTAGTTCACCCCTCCACTTT
CASSPWQEVSSPLHF
>TRBV5-1|TRBJ2-7|once|.
TGCGCCAGCAGCTTGGGCGGTTTTAGCGGAGGGGCCTACGAGCAGTACTTC
CASSLGGFSGGAYEQYF
>TRBV6-2/TRBV6-3|TRBJ1-2|.|TRBD1
TGTGCCAGCAGTATACAGGGGAACGGCTACACCTTC
CASSIQGNGYTF
>TRBV30|TRBJ1-6|.|.
TGTGCCTGGAATAGGGGCTCCTATAATTCACCCCTCCACTTT
CAWNRGSYNSPLHF
>TRBV7-9|TRBJ2-7|.|TRBD1
TGTGCCAGCAGCTTCGGACAGGGGTACTACGAGCAGTACTTC
CASSFGQGYYEQYF
>TRBV25-1|TRBJ1-2|.|TRBD1
TGTGCCAGCAGTGATCTACCAACCGGGACAGGGGAGTACTACACCTTC
CASSDLPTGTGEYYTF
>TRBV2|TRBJ2-7|many|TRBD1
TGTGCCAGCGGCCGGGACAGGGTTTCCGAGCAGTACTTC
CASGRDRVSEQYF
>TRBV28|TRBJ2-3|.|TRBD1
TGTGCCAGCAGTCCAGGGGGCAGAATGGGGACAGATACGCAGTATTTT
CASSPGGRMGTDTQYF
>TRBV6-2/TRBV6-3|TRBJ1-1|few|.
TGTGCCAGCAGTTCGGACAGAGCTTTCACTGAAGCTTTCTTT
CASSSDRAFTEAFF
>TRBV7-2|TRBJ2-5|.|TRBD2
TGTGCCAGCAGCCCACAAGGACTAGCGGTAAAGACCCAGTACTTC
CASSPQGLAVKTQYF
>TRBV15|TRBJ1-5|.|TRBD1
TGTGCCACCAGCAGCCACCGGGACAGGCACGATTATAGCAATCAGCCCCAGCATTTT
CATSSHRDRHDYSNQPQHF
>TRBV11-2|TRBJ1-2|many|.
TGTGCCAGCAGGAAGTACAGTTTAACTAACTATGGCTACACCTTC
CASRKYSLTNYGYTF
>TRBV2|TRBJ2-1|.|TRBD2
TGTGCCAGCAGTGAACCCCCCCCTAGCGGGGGCAATGAGCAGTTCTTC
CASSEPPPSGGNEQFF
>TRBV29-1|TRBJ2-2|few|.
TGCAGCGTAGGACAGACCAACACCGGGGAGCTGTTTTTT
CSVGQTNTGELFF